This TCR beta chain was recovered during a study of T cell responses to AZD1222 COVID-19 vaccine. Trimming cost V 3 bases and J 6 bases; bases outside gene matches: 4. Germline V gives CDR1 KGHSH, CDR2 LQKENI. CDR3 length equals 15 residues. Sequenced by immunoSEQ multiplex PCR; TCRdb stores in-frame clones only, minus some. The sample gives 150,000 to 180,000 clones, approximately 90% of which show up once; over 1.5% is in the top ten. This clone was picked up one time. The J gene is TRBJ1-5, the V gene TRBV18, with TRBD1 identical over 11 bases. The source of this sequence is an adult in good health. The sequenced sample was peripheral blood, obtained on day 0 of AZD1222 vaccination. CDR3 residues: CASSPDRGLGQPQHF. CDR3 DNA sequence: TGTGCCAGCTCACCGGACAGGGGGCTCGGTCAGCCCCAGCATTTT.